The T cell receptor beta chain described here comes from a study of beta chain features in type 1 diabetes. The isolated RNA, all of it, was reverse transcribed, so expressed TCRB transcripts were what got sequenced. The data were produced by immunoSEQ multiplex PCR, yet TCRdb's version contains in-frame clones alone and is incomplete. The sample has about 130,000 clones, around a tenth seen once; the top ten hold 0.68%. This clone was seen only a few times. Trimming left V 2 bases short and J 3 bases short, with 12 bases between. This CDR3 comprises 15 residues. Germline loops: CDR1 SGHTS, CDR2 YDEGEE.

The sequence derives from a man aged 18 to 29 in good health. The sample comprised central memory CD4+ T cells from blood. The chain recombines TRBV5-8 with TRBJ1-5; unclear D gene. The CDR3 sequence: CASSFFRGSNQPQHF. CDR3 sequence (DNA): TGTGCCAGCAGCTTCTTTCGGGGATCCAATCAGCCCCAGCATTTT.